This T cell receptor (beta chain) derives from a study of blood T cell repertoires in COVID-19. Study details: In each case, the material was cDNA or gDNA derived from T cells, B-cell-depleted T cells, or PBMCs.

This clone has a handful of counts. Original handling: Amplified reference gene primers provided the basis for estimating nucleated cell counts. Here immunoSEQ multiplex PCR was the method, and the copy in TCRdb shows in-frame clones only, minus some. Clone size and the V and J calls come from that table; the DNA yielded D and trimming. The sample holds 300,000 to 350,000 clones, about 90% seen once. The CDR3 spans 16 residues. Germline V gene lookup returns CDR1 MRHNA and CDR2 SNTAGT. The V and J ends lost 3 bases and 0 bases, in that order; junction bases with no gene match: 5. This receptor was obtained from a man aged 18 to 29 with active or convalescent COVID-19. Material: peripheral blood. The chain employs TRBV6-4 and TRBJ2-3; 8 nucleotides match TRBD2. For the CDR3, the DNA is TGTGCCAGCAGTGAAAGGGCTAGCGGGAGCACAGATACGCAGTATTTT. Residues: CASSERASGSTDTQYF.